This T cell receptor (beta chain) stems from a study of naive and memory T cell subsets. Germline V gene lookup returns CDR1 SGHTA and CDR2 FQGTGA. The CDR3 is 19 residues long. The V and J ends lost 0 bases and 2 bases, in that order; junction bases with no gene match: 13. Ligated cDNA underwent four rounds of PCR with nested alpha and beta constant region primers and SP2. In TCRdb, the 5' RACE reads were re-called with MiXCR into one record per CDR3 protein. The data contain 32,000 or so distinct CDR3 sequences, approximately 15% of them singletons. A word on this clonotype: The target antigen is unknown.

Study-level findings and limits: TCR transcript changes with activation or differentiation may affect this RNA method.

A UMI-containing oligonucleotide was joined by 3' ligation to the TCR cDNA template. Whole-blood samples were roughly 2.3 ml of peripheral blood from healthy adult volunteers. Input was about 1 to 1,100 ng of DNase-treated total RNA without cell sorting. The receptor's source is a female donor in good health. The genes are TRBV7-3 and TRBJ2-3, with TRBD2 matching over 8 bases. This chain's CDR3 is CASSLTPIVAGWNTDTQYF. DNA of the CDR3: TGTGCCAGCAGCTTAACCCCCATAGTAGCGGGGTGGAACACAGATACGCAGTATTTT. Using reference TRBV7-3 and TRBJ2-3 for the parts outside the CDR3, the full variable domain is GAGVSQTPSNKVTEKGKYVELRCDPISGHTALYWYRQSLGQGPEFLIYFQGTGAADDSGLPNDRFFAVRPEGSVSTLKIQRTERGDSAVYLCASSLTPIVAGWNTDTQYFGPGTRLTVL.